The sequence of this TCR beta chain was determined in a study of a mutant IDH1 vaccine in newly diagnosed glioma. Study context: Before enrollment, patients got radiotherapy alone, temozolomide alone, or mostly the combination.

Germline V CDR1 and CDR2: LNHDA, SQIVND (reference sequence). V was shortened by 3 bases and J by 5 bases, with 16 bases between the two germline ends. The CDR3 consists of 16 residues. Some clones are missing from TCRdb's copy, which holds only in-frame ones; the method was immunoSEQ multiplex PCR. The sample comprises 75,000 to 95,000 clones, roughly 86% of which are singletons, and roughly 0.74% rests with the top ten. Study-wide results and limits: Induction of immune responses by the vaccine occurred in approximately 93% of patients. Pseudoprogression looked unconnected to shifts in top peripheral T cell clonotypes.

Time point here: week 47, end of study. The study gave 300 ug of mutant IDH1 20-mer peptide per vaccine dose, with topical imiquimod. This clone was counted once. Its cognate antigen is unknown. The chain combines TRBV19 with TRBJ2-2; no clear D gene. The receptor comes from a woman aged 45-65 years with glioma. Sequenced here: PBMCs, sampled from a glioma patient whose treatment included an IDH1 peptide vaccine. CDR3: CASSIIDWSVTGELFF. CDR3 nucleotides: TGTGCCAGTAGTATCATCGACTGGTCGGTAACCGGGGAGCTGTTTTTT.